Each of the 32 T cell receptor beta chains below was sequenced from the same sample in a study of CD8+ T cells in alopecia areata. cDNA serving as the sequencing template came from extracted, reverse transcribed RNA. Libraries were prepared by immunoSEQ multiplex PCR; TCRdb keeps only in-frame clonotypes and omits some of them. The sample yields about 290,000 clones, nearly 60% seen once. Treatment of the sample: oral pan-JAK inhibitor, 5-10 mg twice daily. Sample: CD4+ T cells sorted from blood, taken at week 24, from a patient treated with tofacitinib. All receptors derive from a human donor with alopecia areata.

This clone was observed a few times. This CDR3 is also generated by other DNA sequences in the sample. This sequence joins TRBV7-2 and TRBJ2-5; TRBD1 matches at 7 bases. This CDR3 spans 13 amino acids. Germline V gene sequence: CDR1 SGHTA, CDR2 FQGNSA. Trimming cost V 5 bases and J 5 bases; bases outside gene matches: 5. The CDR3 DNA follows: TGTGCCAGCAGCCGACAGGGCCGGGAGACCCAGTACTTC. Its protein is CASSRQGRETQYF.

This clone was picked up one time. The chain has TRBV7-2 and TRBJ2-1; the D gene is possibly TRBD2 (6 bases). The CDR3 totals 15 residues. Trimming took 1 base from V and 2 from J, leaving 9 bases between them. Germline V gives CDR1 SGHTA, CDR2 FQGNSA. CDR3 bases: TGTGCCAGCAGCTTAGATGCGGGAACCTACAATGAGCAGTTCTTC. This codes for CASSLDAGTYNEQFF.

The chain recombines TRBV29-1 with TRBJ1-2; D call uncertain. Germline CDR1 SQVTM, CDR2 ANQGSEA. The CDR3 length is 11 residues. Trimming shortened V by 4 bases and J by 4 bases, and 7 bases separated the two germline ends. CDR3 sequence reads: CSVGATYGYTF. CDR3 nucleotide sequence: TGCAGCGTTGGTGCCACCTATGGCTACACCTTC.

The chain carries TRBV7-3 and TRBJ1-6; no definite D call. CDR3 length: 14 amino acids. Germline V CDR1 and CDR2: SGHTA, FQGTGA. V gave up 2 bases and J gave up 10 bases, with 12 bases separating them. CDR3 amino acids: CASSLSAGRSPLHF. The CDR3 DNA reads TGTGCCAGCAGCTTATCGGCCGGCAGGTCACCCCTCCACTTT.

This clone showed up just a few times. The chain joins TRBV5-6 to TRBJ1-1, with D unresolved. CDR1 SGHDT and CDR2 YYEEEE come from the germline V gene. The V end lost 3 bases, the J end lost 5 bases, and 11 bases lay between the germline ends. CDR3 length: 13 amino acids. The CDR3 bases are TGTGCCAGCAGCTCTATCCGGTGGACTGAAGCTTTCTTT. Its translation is CASSSIRWTEAFF.

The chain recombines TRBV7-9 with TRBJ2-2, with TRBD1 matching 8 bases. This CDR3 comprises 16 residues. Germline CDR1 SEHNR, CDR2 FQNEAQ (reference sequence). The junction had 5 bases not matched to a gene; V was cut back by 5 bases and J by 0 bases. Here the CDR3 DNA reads TGTGCCAGCAGCCGGACAGGGCCTACGAACACCGGGGAGCTGTTTTTT. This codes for CASSRTGPTNTGELFF.

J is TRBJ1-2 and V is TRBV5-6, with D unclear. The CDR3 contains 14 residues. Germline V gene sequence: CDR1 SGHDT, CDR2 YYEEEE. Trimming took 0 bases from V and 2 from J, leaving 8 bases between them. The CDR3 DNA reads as TGTGCCAGCAGCTTGGTCGGGTCGAACTATGGCTACACCTTC. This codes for CASSLVGSNYGYTF.

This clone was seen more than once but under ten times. The CDR3 loop is CASTPGDTYNEQFF. The CDR3 coding sequence is TGTGCCAGCACCCCTGGGGACACATACAATGAGCAGTTCTTC. The V and J genes are TRBV28 and TRBJ2-1; D might be TRBD1 (6 bases). V was cut by 7 bases and J by 4 bases, with 14 bases left in between. This CDR3 contains 14 residues. Germline V gives CDR1 MDHEN, CDR2 SYDVKM.

The CDR3 here is CASSSWGTTYNEQFF. CDR3 nucleotides: TGCGCCAGCAGCTCTTGGGGGACGACCTACAATGAGCAGTTCTTC. This chain connects TRBV5-1 to TRBJ2-1; D could derive from TRBD1 or TRBD2 (5 bases each). Germline CDR1 and CDR2: SGHRS and YFSETQ. The CDR3 covers 15 residues. V was pared by 3 bases and J by 2 bases, with 12 bases between.

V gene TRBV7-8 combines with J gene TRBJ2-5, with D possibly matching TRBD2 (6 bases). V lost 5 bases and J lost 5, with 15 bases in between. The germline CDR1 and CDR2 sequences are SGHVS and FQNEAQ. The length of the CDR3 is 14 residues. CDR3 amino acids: CASSVGTQWETQYF. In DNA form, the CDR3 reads TGTGCCAGCAGCGTCGGGACTCAATGGGAGACCCAGTACTTC.

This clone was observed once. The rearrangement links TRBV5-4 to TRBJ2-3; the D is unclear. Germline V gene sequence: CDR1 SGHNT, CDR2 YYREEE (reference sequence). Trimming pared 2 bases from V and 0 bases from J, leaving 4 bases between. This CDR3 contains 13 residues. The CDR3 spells CASSFESTDTQYF. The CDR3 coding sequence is TGTGCCAGCAGCTTTGAGAGCACAGATACGCAGTATTTT.

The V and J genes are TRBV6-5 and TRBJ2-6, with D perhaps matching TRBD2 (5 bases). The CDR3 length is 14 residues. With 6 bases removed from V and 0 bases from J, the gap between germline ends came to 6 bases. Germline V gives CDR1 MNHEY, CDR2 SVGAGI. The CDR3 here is CASRTSSGANVLTF. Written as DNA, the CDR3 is TGTGCCAGCAGAACTAGCTCTGGGGCCAACGTCCTGACTTTC.

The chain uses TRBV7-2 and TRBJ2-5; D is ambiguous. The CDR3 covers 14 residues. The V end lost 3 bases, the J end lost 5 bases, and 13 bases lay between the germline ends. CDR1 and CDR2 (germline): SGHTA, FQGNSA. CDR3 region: CASSFLRAVETQYF. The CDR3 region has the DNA TGTGCCAGCAGCTTTCTCCGCGCGGTCGAGACCCAGTACTTC.

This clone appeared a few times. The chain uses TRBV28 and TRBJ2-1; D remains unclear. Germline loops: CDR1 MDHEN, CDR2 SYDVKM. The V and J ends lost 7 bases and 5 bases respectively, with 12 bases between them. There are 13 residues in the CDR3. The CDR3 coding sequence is TGTGCCAGCACCGGGTGGACGGACAATGAGCAGTTCTTC. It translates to CASTGWTDNEQFF.

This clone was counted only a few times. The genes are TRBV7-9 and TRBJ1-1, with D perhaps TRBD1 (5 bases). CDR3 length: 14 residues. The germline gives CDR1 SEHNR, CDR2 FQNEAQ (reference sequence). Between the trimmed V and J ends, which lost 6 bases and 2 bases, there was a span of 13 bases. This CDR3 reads CASRPRDLNTEAFF. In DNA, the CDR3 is TGTGCCAGCAGACCCCGGGACTTAAACACTGAAGCTTTCTTT.

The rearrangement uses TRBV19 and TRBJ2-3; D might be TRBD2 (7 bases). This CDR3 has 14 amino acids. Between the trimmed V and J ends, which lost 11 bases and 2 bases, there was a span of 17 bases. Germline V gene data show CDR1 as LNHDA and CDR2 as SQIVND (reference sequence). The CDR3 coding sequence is TGTGCCTCAGGCCGGGGGGCTAACACAGATACGCAGTATTTT. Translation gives CASGRGANTDTQYF.

CDR3 region: CASSDRLGTDTQYF. The CDR3 nucleotides read TGCGCCAGCAGCGATCGACTAGGCACAGATACGCAGTATTTT. The V call is TRBV4-1, the J call TRBJ2-3, with D possibly being TRBD2 (6 bases). Germline CDR1 is MGHRA and CDR2 is YSYEKL. The CDR3 is made up of 14 amino acids. With 5 bases removed from V and 1 base from J, the gap between germline ends came to 10 bases.

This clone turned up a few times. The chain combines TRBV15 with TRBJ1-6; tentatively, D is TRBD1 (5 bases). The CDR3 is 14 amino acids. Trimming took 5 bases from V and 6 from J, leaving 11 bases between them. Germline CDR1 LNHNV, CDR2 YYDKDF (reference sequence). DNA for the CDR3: TGTGCCACCAGCTCACGACAGTCTAATTCACCCCTCCACTTT. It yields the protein CATSSRQSNSPLHF.

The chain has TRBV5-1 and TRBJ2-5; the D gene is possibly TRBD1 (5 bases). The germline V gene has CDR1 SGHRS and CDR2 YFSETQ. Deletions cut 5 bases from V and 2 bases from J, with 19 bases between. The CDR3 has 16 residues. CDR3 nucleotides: TGCGCCAGCAGTACCGGTGGGGCCCGCGCTCAAGAGACCCAGTACTTC. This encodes CASSTGGARAQETQYF.

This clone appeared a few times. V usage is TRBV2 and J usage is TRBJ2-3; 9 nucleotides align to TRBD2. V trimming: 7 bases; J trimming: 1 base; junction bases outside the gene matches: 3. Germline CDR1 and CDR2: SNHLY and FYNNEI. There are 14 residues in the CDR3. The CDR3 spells CASKRGARTDTQYF. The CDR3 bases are TGTGCCAGCAAGCGGGGGGCCCGCACAGATACGCAGTATTTT. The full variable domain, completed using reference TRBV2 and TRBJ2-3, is EPEVTQTPSHQVTQMGQEVILRCVPISNHLYFYWYRQILGQKVEFLVSFYNNEISEKSEIFDDQFSVERPDGSNFTLKIRSTKLEDSAMYFCASKRGARTDTQYFGPGTRLTVL.

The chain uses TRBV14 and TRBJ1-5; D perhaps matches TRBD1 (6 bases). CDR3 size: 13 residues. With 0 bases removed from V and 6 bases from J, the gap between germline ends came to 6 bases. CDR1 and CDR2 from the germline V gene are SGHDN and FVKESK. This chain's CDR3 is CASSQEGGQPQHF. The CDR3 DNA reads TGTGCCAGCAGCCAAGAAGGGGGTCAGCCCCAGCATTTT.

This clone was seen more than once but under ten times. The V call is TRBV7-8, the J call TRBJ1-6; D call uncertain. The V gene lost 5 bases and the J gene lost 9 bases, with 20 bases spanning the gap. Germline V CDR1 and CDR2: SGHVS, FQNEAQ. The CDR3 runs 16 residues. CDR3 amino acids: CASSPAARVLSSPLHF. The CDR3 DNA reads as TGTGCCAGCAGCCCAGCCGCCCGTGTCCTTAGTTCACCCCTCCACTTT.

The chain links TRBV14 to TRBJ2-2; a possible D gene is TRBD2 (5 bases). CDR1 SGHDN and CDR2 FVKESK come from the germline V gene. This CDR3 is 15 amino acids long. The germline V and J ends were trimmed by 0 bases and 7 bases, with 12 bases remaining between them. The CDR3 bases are TGTGCCAGCAGCCAAGAATTAGCCGGGGTCGGGGAGCTGTTTTTT. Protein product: CASSQELAGVGELFF.

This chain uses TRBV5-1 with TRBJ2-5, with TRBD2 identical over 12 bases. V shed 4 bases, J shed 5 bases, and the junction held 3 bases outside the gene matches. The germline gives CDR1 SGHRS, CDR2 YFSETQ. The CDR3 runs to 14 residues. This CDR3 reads CASSGGTSGETQYF. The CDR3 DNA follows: TGCGCCAGCAGCGGCGGGACTAGCGGGGAGACCCAGTACTTC. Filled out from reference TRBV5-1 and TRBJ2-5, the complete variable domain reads KAGVTQTPRYLIKTRGQQVTLSCSPISGHRSVSWYQQTPGQGLQFLFEYFSETQRNKGNFPGRFSGRQFSNSRSEMNVSTLELGDSALYLCASSGGTSGETQYFGPGTRLLVL.

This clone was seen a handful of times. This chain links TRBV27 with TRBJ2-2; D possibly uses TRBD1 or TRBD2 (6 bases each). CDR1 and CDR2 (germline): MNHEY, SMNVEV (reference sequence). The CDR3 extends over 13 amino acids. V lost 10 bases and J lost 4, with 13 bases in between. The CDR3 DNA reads TGTGCCACTTCAGGAGGGGGCACCGGGGAGCTGTTTTTT. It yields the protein CATSGGGTGELFF.

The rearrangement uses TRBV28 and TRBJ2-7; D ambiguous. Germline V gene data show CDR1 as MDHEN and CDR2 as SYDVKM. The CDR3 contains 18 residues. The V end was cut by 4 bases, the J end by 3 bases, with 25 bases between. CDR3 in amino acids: CASSSTTLDIPIYYEQYF. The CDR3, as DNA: TGTGCCAGCAGTTCCACCACCCTAGACATCCCGATATACTACGAGCAGTACTTC.

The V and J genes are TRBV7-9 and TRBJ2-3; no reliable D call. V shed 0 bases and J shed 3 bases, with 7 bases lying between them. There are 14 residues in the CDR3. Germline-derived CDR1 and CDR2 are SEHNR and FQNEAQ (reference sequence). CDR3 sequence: CASSLAARTDTQYF. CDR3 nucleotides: TGTGCCAGCAGCTTAGCGGCGAGGACAGATACGCAGTATTTT.

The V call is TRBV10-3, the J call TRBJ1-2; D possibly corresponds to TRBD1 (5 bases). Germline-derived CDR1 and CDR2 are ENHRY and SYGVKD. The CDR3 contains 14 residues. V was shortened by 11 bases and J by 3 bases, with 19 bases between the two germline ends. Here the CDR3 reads CAAASMRGDYGYTF. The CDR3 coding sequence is TGTGCCGCCGCCTCAATGCGGGGGGACTATGGCTACACCTTC.

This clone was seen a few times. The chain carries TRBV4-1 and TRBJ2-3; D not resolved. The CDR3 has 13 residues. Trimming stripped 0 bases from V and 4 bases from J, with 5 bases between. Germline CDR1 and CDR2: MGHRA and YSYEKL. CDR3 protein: CASSQDESDTQYF. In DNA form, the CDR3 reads TGCGCCAGCAGCCAAGATGAGTCAGATACGCAGTATTTT.

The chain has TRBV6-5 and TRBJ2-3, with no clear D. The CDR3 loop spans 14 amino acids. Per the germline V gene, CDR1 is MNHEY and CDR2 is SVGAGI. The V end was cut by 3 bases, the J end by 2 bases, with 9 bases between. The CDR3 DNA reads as TGTGCCAGCAGTTATGGCCGAGTCACAGATACGCAGTATTTT. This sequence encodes CASSYGRVTDTQYF.

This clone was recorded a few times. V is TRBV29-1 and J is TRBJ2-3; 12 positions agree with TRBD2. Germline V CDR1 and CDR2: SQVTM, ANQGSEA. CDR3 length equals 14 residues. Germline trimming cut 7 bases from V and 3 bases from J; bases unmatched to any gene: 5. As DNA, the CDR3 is TGCAGCGCCCTAGCGGGGGGGCAGACAGATACGCAGTATTTT. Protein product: CSALAGGQTDTQYF.

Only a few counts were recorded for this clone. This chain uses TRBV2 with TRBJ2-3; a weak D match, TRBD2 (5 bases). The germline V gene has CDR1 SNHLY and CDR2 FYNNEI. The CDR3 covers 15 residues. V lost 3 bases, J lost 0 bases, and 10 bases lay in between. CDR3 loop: CASSESGGSTDTQYF. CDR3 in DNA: TGTGCCAGCAGTGAGTCAGGAGGCAGCACAGATACGCAGTATTTT.